Listed below are T cell receptor beta chains from one sample, sequenced in a study of technical replicates of blood from a handful of donors. Clones were read by immunoSEQ multiplex PCR, and TCRdb kept only the in-frame ones, dropping some. The table includes 76,000 or so clones, about 91% detected once. Source material: T cells isolated from PBMCs. These receptors all stem from a human donor in good health. Both conserved end residues are part of each CDR3. D genes are given only for firm matches. The size field is filled for only some rows; it gives once, few, many or a size class.

CASSFGLAGDTGELFF,TGCGCCAGCAGCTTCGGACTAGCGGGAGACACCGGGGAGCTGTTTTTT,TRBD2,TRBV10-1,TRBJ2-2,.
CATSRGALTSYSNQPQHF,TGTGCCACCAGCAGAGGGGCTCTGACATCATATAGCAATCAGCCCCAGCATTTT,.,TRBV15,TRBJ1-5,.
CASSLQGEQYF,TGTGCCAGCAGCTTGCAGGGGGAGCAGTACTTC,.,TRBV5-4,TRBJ2-7,.
CASSVGLISNQPQHF,TGTGCCAGTAGTGTGGGACTAATTAGCAATCAGCCCCAGCATTTT,.,TRBV19,TRBJ1-5,.
CASSEFSVGQGSGYTF,TGTGCCAGCAGTGAATTCTCGGTGGGACAGGGGTCCGGCTACACCTTC,TRBD1,TRBV6-1,TRBJ1-2,.
CASSLLGATYEQYF,TGTGCCAGCAGCCTCCTAGGAGCCACCTACGAGCAGTACTTC,.,TRBV7-9,TRBJ2-7,.
CSVDTTGYEQYF,TGCAGCGTTGACACGACAGGCTACGAGCAGTACTTC,.,TRBV29-1,TRBJ2-7,.
CASSLFLAGGVNEQFF,TGTGCCAGCAGCTTATTTTTAGCGGGAGGAGTGAATGAGCAGTTCTTC,TRBD2,TRBV11-2,TRBJ2-1,.
CARRRPLNEQFF,TGTGCCAGAAGGAGACCACTGAATGAGCAGTTCTTC,.,TRBV28,TRBJ2-1,.
CASSLDGTYNEQFF,TGTGCCAGCAGCTTAGACGGGACCTACAATGAGCAGTTCTTC,.,TRBV11-3,TRBJ2-1,.
CASSLHGDEQFF,TGTGCCAGCAGCTTACACGGGGATGAGCAGTTCTTC,.,TRBV11-3,TRBJ2-1,.
CASSLGSGAGMNTEAFF,TGCGCCAGCAGCTTGGGTTCCGGGGCGGGGATGAACACTGAAGCTTTCTTT,.,TRBV5-1,TRBJ1-1,.
CASSASGGYEQYF,TGCGCCAGCAGTGCAAGCGGGGGTTACGAGCAGTACTTC,TRBD2,TRBV10-2,TRBJ2-7,once
CASSQREGSRGDEQFF,TGTGCCAGCAGCCAGAGGGAGGGGAGCCGGGGGGATGAGCAGTTCTTC,TRBD2,TRBV14,TRBJ2-1,.
CASSLAGPSNQPQHF,TGCGCCAGCAGCTTGGCCGGTCCTAGCAATCAGCCCCAGCATTTT,.,TRBV5-1,TRBJ1-5,.
CASRTQGGLVVEQYF,TGTGCCAGCAGGACACAGGGGGGACTGGTCGTCGAGCAGTACTTC,TRBD1,TRBV28,TRBJ2-7,few
CASSQGQGAGRAFF,TGTGCCAGCTCGCAGGGACAGGGGGCAGGTCGGGCTTTCTTT,TRBD1,TRBV18,TRBJ1-1,.
CASSRDRTSYEQYF,TGTGCCAGCAGCAGGGACAGGACGTCCTACGAGCAGTACTTC,TRBD1,TRBV6-4,TRBJ2-7,.
CASSRRTNTGELFF,TGTGCCAGCAGTCGCAGGACGAACACCGGGGAGCTGTTTTTT,.,TRBV28,TRBJ2-2,.
CASSFTSGGFYEQYF,TGCGCCAGCAGCTTTACTAGCGGGGGGTTCTACGAGCAGTACTTC,TRBD2,TRBV5-1,TRBJ2-7,.
CASSLTGLAGGANEQFF,TGTGCCAGCAGCTTAACGGGACTAGCGGGGGGGGCCAATGAGCAGTTCTTC,TRBD2,TRBV7-3,TRBJ2-1,.